Following are 17 T cell receptor beta chains from one sample sequenced in a study of T-cell reconstitution after alpha-beta-depleted transplantation in children. TCRbeta library preparation incorporated unique molecular identifiers. TCRdb re-called the PCR reads with MiXCR, one entry per CDR3 protein. The sample lists about 540,000 distinct CDR3 sequences; about 17% were seen once. The sequenced sample was PBMCs from the stem cell graft donor, obtained from the stem cell graft. The receptors derive from a human donor who donated a stem cell graft to a child with acute lymphoblastic leukemia.

This chain uses TRBV7-6 with TRBJ2-1, with a weak D call TRBD1 (5 bases). Germline lookup yields CDR1 SGHVS and CDR2 FNYEAQ. The V end was cut by 4 bases, the J end by 8 bases, with 21 bases between. The CDR3 has 16 residues. The CDR3 nucleotides read TGTGCCAGCAGCTCCCTTGCAGGGTCAGCTTGGGATGAGCAGTTCTTC. Translated, it gives CASSSLAGSAWDEQFF. The full variable domain, in which reference TRBV7-6 and TRBJ2-1 provide the parts outside the CDR3, is GAGVSQSPRYKVTKRGQDVALRCDPISGHVSLYWYRQALGQGPEFLTYFNYEAQQDKSGLPNDRFSAERPEGSISTLTIQRTEQRDSAMYRCASSSLAGSAWDEQFFGPGTRLTVL.

The gene calls are TRBV9 and TRBJ2-1, with TRBD2 matching 11 bases. V lost 0 bases to trimming and J lost 3 bases; unmatched junction nucleotides: 8. From germline, CDR1 is SGDLS and CDR2 YYNGEE. This CDR3 contains 18 residues. The CDR3: CASSVATTSGASYNEQFF. The CDR3 DNA follows: TGTGCCAGCAGCGTAGCTACGACTAGCGGGGCCAGCTACAATGAGCAGTTCTTC.

The chain couples TRBV5-1 to TRBJ2-7; no definite D call. The germline V gene has CDR1 SGHRS and CDR2 YFSETQ. This CDR3 comprises 14 residues. V gave up 4 bases and J gave up 3 bases, with 14 bases separating them. CDR3 amino acids: CASSRAAIDYEQYF. The CDR3 DNA sequence: TGCGCCAGCAGCCGGGCGGCCATCGACTACGAGCAGTACTTC.

This clonotype was picked up a small number of times. This chain connects TRBV5-8 to TRBJ2-5; 8 nucleotides align to TRBD2. Germline CDR1 is SGHTS and CDR2 is YDEGEE. V was clipped by 4 bases and J by 2 bases; unmatched bases: 7. The CDR3 loop spans 15 amino acids. This chain's CDR3 is CASSTGTRGQETQYF. The CDR3 DNA follows: TGTGCCAGCAGCACCGGGACTAGGGGACAAGAGACCCAGTACTTC.

V gene TRBV7-9 combines with J gene TRBJ2-5, with 10 bases that match TRBD2. There are 15 residues in the CDR3. The V and J ends lost 3 bases and 0 bases, in that order; junction bases with no gene match: 1. The germline CDR1 and CDR2 sequences are SEHNR and FQNEAQ (reference sequence). CDR3 nucleotide sequence: TGTGCCAGCAGCTTGGGACTAGCGTACCAAGAGACCCAGTACTTC. It translates to CASSLGLAYQETQYF.

This chain connects TRBV20-1 to TRBJ1-5; no firm D call. V shed 3 bases and J shed 4 bases, with 10 bases lying between them. Per germline, CDR1 DFQATT and CDR2 SNEGSKA (reference sequence). The CDR3 totals 13 residues. The CDR3 coding sequence is TGCAGTGCTAGTTTGCGGATTAATCAGCCCCAGCATTTT. It yields the protein CSASLRINQPQHF.

This clonotype was seen more than once but under ten times. The chain links TRBV3-1 to TRBJ1-1, with a tentative D call TRBD1 (6 bases). The CDR3 covers 16 residues. CDR1 is LGHDT and CDR2 is YNNKEL in the germline V gene (reference sequence). V lost 0 bases and J lost 7, with 18 bases in between. CDR3 sequence: CASSQDMGHTPLEAFF. In DNA form, the CDR3 reads TGTGCCAGCAGCCAAGATATGGGACACACACCGCTTGAAGCTTTCTTT.

The chain links TRBV19 to TRBJ2-1; D is unclear. V was shortened by 1 base and J by 5 bases, with 12 bases between the two germline ends. Germline V lookup: CDR1 LNHDA, CDR2 SQIVND (reference sequence). The CDR3 contains 15 residues. The CDR3 sequence: CASSIGYRPNNEQFF. The CDR3 DNA follows: TGTGCCAGTAGTATAGGCTATCGGCCCAACAATGAGCAGTTCTTC.

Only a few counts were recorded for this clonotype. This chain connects TRBV25-1 to TRBJ2-6; TRBD2 matches at 11 bases. This CDR3 contains 18 residues. Trimming at V came to 3 bases and at J to 4 bases, leaving 8 bases not matched to a gene. Germline V lookup: CDR1 MGHDK, CDR2 SYGVNS. The CDR3 DNA reads as TGTGCCAGCAGTGAGCGTAGCGGGAGGGCCACGGGGGCCAACGTCCTGACTTTC. It yields the protein CASSERSGRATGANVLTF.

This clonotype was seen only a few times. The chain uses TRBV24-1 and TRBJ2-1, with 12 nucleotides matching TRBD1. J gave up 8 bases and V 4 bases, and 5 bases lay outside the gene matches. CDR1 and CDR2 from the germline V gene are KGHDR and SFDVKD. The length of the CDR3 is 15 residues. The CDR3 sequence is CATSEGGTGGYEQFF. The CDR3 region has the DNA TGTGCCACCAGTGAAGGCGGGACAGGGGGCTATGAGCAGTTCTTC.

This clonotype has only a few counts. J is TRBJ2-7 and V is TRBV3-1; no clear D gene. Germline V gene data show CDR1 as LGHDT and CDR2 as YNNKEL (reference sequence). The CDR3 length is 13 residues. V was pared by 0 bases and J by 1 base, with 4 bases between. Here the CDR3 reads CASSQELSYEQYF. DNA for the CDR3: TGTGCCAGCAGCCAAGAACTTTCCTACGAGCAGTACTTC.

This clonotype has a count of ten or more. The V call is TRBV6-5, the J call TRBJ2-2; 7 bases are shared with TRBD1. V shed 2 bases, J shed 0 bases, and the junction held 0 bases outside the gene matches. Germline CDR1 is MNHEY and CDR2 is SVGAGI. The CDR3 runs 15 residues. CDR3 nucleotides: TGTGCCAGCAGTTACGGGACAGCGAACACCGGGGAGCTGTTTTTT. Protein: CASSYGTANTGELFF.

The chain uses TRBV3-1 and TRBJ2-3, with D perhaps being TRBD1 or TRBD2 (5 bases each). This CDR3 spans 17 amino acids. Germline-derived CDR1 and CDR2 are LGHDT and YNNKEL (reference sequence). Trimming left V 0 bases short and J 6 bases short, with 19 bases between. The CDR3 reads CASSQDPGTPKADTQYF. Written as DNA, the CDR3 is TGTGCCAGCAGCCAAGATCCGGGGACCCCTAAGGCGGATACGCAGTATTTT.

The gene calls are TRBV29-1 and TRBJ1-2; D unresolved. Trimming shortened V by 4 bases and J by 8 bases, and 14 bases separated the two germline ends. Germline V gene data show CDR1 as SQVTM and CDR2 as ANQGSEA. The CDR3 consists of 12 residues. CDR3: CSVVLGPHGYTF. The CDR3 DNA is TGCAGCGTTGTTCTTGGGCCGCACGGCTACACCTTC.

This clonotype was seen a handful of times. CDR3 amino acids: CASSQVEGLGYEQYF. The CDR3 DNA follows: TGTGCCAGCAGCCAAGTGGAGGGCCTCGGGTACGAGCAGTACTTC. V usage is TRBV14 and J usage is TRBJ2-7, with D tentatively TRBD2 (6 bases). This CDR3 region has 15 residues. V lost 1 base and J lost 4, with 14 bases in between. Per germline, CDR1 SGHDN and CDR2 FVKESK.

This clonotype was counted between two and nine times. The J gene is TRBJ1-1, the V gene TRBV10-3, with a possible D match to TRBD1 (5 bases). Trimming shortened V by 3 bases and J by 8 bases, and 10 bases separated the two germline ends. Germline CDR1 and CDR2: ENHRY and SYGVKD. The length of the CDR3 is 12 residues. CDR3 sequence: CAISDLGGEAFF. CDR3 DNA: TGTGCCATCAGTGACCTGGGGGGAGAAGCTTTCTTT.

The chain recombines TRBV20-1 with TRBJ2-7; 8 bases fit TRBD1. V was pared by 0 bases and J by 5 bases, with 6 bases of the junction left unmatched. The CDR3 runs 14 residues. CDR1 is DFQATT, CDR2 SNEGSKA, per germline (reference sequence). CDR3 coding DNA: TGCAGTGCTAGAGATCCAGGGGGCGGAAACGAGCAGTACTTC. This translates into CSARDPGGGNEQYF.